Listed here are 30 T cell receptor beta chains from one sample, sequenced in a study of cytomegalovirus exposure and HLA in healthy donors. PCR amplification relied on 60 Vbeta primers (plus 13 Jbeta primers). Repertoires were generated with immunoSEQ multiplex PCR, while TCRdb's copy carries only in-frame clones and drops some. Here the sample spans 95,000 to 150,000 clones, around 69% being singletons. The sample taken for sequencing was PBMCs. The receptors stem from a woman between 40 and 55 years old in good health and CMV-seropositive.

The gene calls are TRBV6-5 and TRBJ2-1, with no clear D. The CDR3 has 12 amino acids. Deletions cut 6 bases from V and 7 bases from J, with 10 bases between. Germline V gene sequence: CDR1 MNHEY, CDR2 SVGAGI. The DNA of the CDR3 is TGTGCCAGCAGGCCCCAGTTAAATGAGCAGTTCTTC. It is translated as CASRPQLNEQFF.

J is TRBJ1-4 and V is TRBV6-5; 9 bases align to TRBD1. CDR3 length: 14 amino acids. Germline CDR1 reads MNHEY; CDR2 reads SVGAGI. J lost 8 bases, V lost 3 bases, and 4 bases had no gene match. The CDR3 reads CASSYDGQGEKLFF. The CDR3 DNA reads as TGTGCCAGCAGTTATGACGGACAGGGGGAAAAACTGTTTTTT.

Remarks on this clone: Sequence at one end of the junction differs from germline and may be a read error. The chain links TRBV7-7 to TRBJ2-7; 8 nucleotides align to TRBD1. CDR3 length: 14 residues. CDR1 SSHAT and CDR2 FNYEAQ come from the germline V gene (reference sequence). Written as DNA, the CDR3 is TGTGCTAGCAGCGCAATGACAGGGGTGGGCGAGCAGTACTTC. Its translation is CASSAMTGVGEQYF.

CDR3 DNA: TGTGCCAGCAGTTATACTAGCACAGATACGCAGTATTTT. Protein sequence: CASSYTSTDTQYF. V is TRBV11-3 and J is TRBJ2-3; D unresolved. The CDR3 has 13 residues. With 6 bases removed from V and 0 bases from J, the gap between germline ends came to 7 bases. Germline V gene sequence: CDR1 SGHNT, CDR2 YENEEA. The full variable domain, with the rest looked up from reference TRBV11-3 and TRBJ2-3, is EAGVVQSPRYKIIEKKQPVAFWCNPISGHNTLYWYLQNLGQGPELLIRYENEEAVDDSQLPKDRFSAERLKGVDSTLKIQPAELGDSAVYLCASSYTSTDTQYFGPGTRLTVL.

The chain recombines TRBV12-5 with TRBJ2-5, with TRBD2 as a possible D gene (6 bases). The CDR3 contains 16 residues. Germline V gene data show CDR1 as LGHNT and CDR2 as FRNRAP. Trimming left V 2 bases short and J 5 bases short, with 18 bases between. In nucleotides, the CDR3 is TGTGCTAGTGGTTTGATATGGATGGGGGGAGCTGAGACCCAGTACTTC. It yields the protein CASGLIWMGGAETQYF.

The chain is built from TRBV5-5 and TRBJ2-5; 8 positions agree with TRBD1. CDR3 length: 14 amino acids. V dropped 4 bases and J dropped 5; count of bases not matched to a gene: 7. Germline lookup yields CDR1 SGHKS and CDR2 YYEKEE (reference sequence). This chain's CDR3 is CASSLRTGWETQYF. CDR3 nucleotide sequence: TGTGCCAGCAGCCTGAGGACAGGGTGGGAGACCCAGTACTTC.

This CDR3 is CASSPRAGEQFF. Written as DNA, the CDR3 is TGTGCCAGCAGCCCGCGGGCGGGTGAGCAGTTCTTC. This rearrangement joins TRBV7-2 to TRBJ2-1, with a possible D match to TRBD2 (5 bases). This CDR3 comprises 12 residues. V was shortened by 5 bases and J by 9 bases, with 11 bases between the two germline ends. Germline lookup yields CDR1 SGHTA and CDR2 FQGNSA.

The J gene is TRBJ2-3, the V gene TRBV5-1, with 11 bases aligning to TRBD2. CDR1 and CDR2 (germline): SGHRS, YFSETQ. V shed 3 bases, J shed 8 bases, and the junction held 17 bases outside the gene matches. The CDR3 runs 18 residues. CDR3 sequence reads: CASSSEVAGGLQYVTQYF. The CDR3 nucleotides read TGCGCCAGCAGCTCCGAGGTAGCGGGGGGGTTGCAGTACGTTACGCAGTATTTT.

The chain combines TRBV4-1 with TRBJ1-2; D is perhaps TRBD1 (6 bases). V was clipped by 0 bases and J by 4 bases, with 12 bases between them. Germline CDR1 and CDR2: MGHRA and YSYEKL. The length of the CDR3 is 15 residues. Here the CDR3 DNA reads TGCGCCAGCAGCCAAGAACACTCAGGGGTCTATGGCTACACCTTC. This gives the protein CASSQEHSGVYGYTF.

V is TRBV29-1 and J is TRBJ2-3, with D possibly TRBD2 on 6 matching bases. Trimming stripped 5 bases from V and 0 bases from J, with 12 bases between. The CDR3 covers 14 residues. Germline V CDR1 and CDR2: SQVTM, ANQGSEA. The CDR3 DNA reads TGCAGCGTTCCCCGGGGGTCAAGCACAGATACGCAGTATTTT. The encoded protein is CSVPRGSSTDTQYF.

The genes are TRBV5-1 and TRBJ2-1, with TRBD1 matching over 9 bases. The CDR3 length is 14 residues. CDR1 and CDR2 from the germline V gene are SGHRS and YFSETQ. V was clipped by 7 bases and J by 8 bases; unmatched bases: 10. In DNA, the CDR3 is TGCGCCAGCGTGTTGACAGGGGGTCTAGATGAGCAGTTCTTC. It translates to CASVLTGGLDEQFF.

This clone was found a few times. Here the CDR3 reads CSVYGTGGFGSIQYF. The CDR3 DNA follows: TGCAGCGTGTACGGGACAGGGGGTTTTGGGAGCATTCAGTACTTC. V is TRBV29-1 and J is TRBJ2-4; TRBD1 matches at 11 bases. This CDR3 contains 15 residues. Looked up from germline, CDR1 is SQVTM and CDR2 is ANQGSEA. Unmatched junction bases numbered 13, after V lost 6 bases and J lost 9 bases. Filled out from reference TRBV29-1 and TRBJ2-4, the complete variable domain reads SAVISQKPSRDICQRGTSLTIQCQVDSQVTMMFWYRQQPGQSLTLIATANQGSEATYESGFVIDKFPISRPNLTFSTLTVSNMSPEDSSIYLCSVYGTGGFGSIQYFGAGTRLSVL.

With respect to this clone: A junction end diverges from the germline sequence, so it may reflect a read error. The chain recombines TRBV6-5 with TRBJ1-2; 7 nucleotides match TRBD1. The CDR3 spans 16 residues. In germline, CDR1 is MNHEY, CDR2 SVGAGI. The CDR3: CASSYRLSQGNYGYPF. As DNA, the CDR3 is TGTGCCAGCAGTTACCGTCTCTCACAGGGGAACTATGGCTACCCCTTC.

V is TRBV6-5 and J is TRBJ2-5; TRBD1 agrees at 7 bases. The CDR3 extends over 14 amino acids. Germline-derived CDR1 and CDR2 are MNHEY and SVGAGI. V lost 6 bases to trimming and J lost 2 bases; unmatched junction nucleotides: 6. The CDR3 loop reads CASSRGQFQETQYF. The CDR3 DNA follows: TGTGCCAGCAGCCGGGGACAGTTTCAAGAGACCCAGTACTTC.

A few counts support this clone. The V and J genes are TRBV5-4 and TRBJ2-1, with 9 bases matching TRBD2. Germline V gene lookup returns CDR1 SGHNT and CDR2 YYREEE (reference sequence). The ends lost 4 bases at V and 9 bases at J; junction bases unmatched: 11. The CDR3 consists of 15 residues. The CDR3 DNA reads TGTGCCAGCAGCCCCCCTATGCGGGGGGGCTCTGAGCAGTTCTTC. The encoded protein is CASSPPMRGGSEQFF.

This rearrangement joins TRBV18 to TRBJ1-3; the match to TRBD1 covers 9 bases. The CDR3 covers 18 residues. V lost 1 base, J lost 2 bases, and 9 bases stayed unmatched. CDR1 and CDR2 (germline): KGHSH, LQKENI. The DNA for the CDR3 is TGTGCCAGCTCACCACGATCAAGTACAGGGGGCACTGGAAACACCATATATTTT. Its translation is CASSPRSSTGGTGNTIYF. The entire variable domain, with the rest obtained from reference TRBV18 and TRBJ1-3, is as follows: NAGVMQNPRHLVRRRGQEARLRCSPMKGHSHVYWYRQLPEEGLKFMVYLQKENIIDESGMPKERFSAEFPKEGPSILRIQQVVRGDSAAYFCASSPRSSTGGTGNTIYFGEGSWLTVV.

This chain joins TRBV2 and TRBJ2-3; no clear D gene. The ends were cut back, 11 bases at V and 0 bases at J, with 6 bases in the middle. Germline V gives CDR1 SNHLY, CDR2 FYNNEI. The CDR3 contains 11 residues. Here the CDR3 DNA reads TGTGCCGGTGGCAGCACAGATACGCAGTATTTT. Its translation is CAGGSTDTQYF.

V gene TRBV5-1 combines with J gene TRBJ2-2; D uncertain. CDR3 length: 12 residues. Germline V gene sequence: CDR1 SGHRS, CDR2 YFSETQ. The V gene lost 0 bases and the J gene lost 5 bases, with 2 bases spanning the gap. CDR3 amino acids: CASSLATGELFF. The CDR3 DNA follows: TGCGCCAGCAGCTTGGCGACCGGGGAGCTGTTTTTT.

J is TRBJ2-3 and V is TRBV7-9; D is unclear. Trimming stripped 0 bases from V and 6 bases from J, with 4 bases between. The CDR3 is made up of 12 amino acids. CDR1 and CDR2 from the germline V gene are SEHNR and FQNEAQ (reference sequence). This CDR3 is CASSLAQDTQYF. The CDR3 DNA sequence: TGTGCCAGCAGCTTAGCGCAGGATACGCAGTATTTT.

This clone is medium-sized within its sample. The chain recombines TRBV7-9 with TRBJ1-2; a weak D match, TRBD1 (5 bases). In germline, CDR1 is SEHNR, CDR2 FQNEAQ (reference sequence). The length of the CDR3 is 14 residues. V was clipped by 5 bases and J by 3 bases, with 13 bases between them. The CDR3 loop is CASSLPWGDYGYTF. CDR3 nucleotide sequence: TGTGCCAGCAGCCTACCATGGGGCGACTATGGCTACACCTTC.

This chain links TRBV15 with TRBJ2-5; 10 nucleotides line up with TRBD2. The germline CDR1 and CDR2 sequences are LNHNV and YYDKDF (reference sequence). The CDR3 has 14 residues. The trim removed 8 bases at V and 5 bases at J, leaving 8 bases unmatched. DNA of the CDR3: TGTGCCACCGGACCAGCGGGAGGGTTGGAGACCCAGTACTTC. It codes for CATGPAGGLETQYF.

V usage is TRBV14 and J usage is TRBJ1-5, with D possibly TRBD1 on 5 matching bases. Trimming removed 4 bases at V and 3 bases at J, with 13 bases between. The CDR3 runs to 15 residues. Germline V lookup: CDR1 SGHDN, CDR2 FVKESK. The DNA of the CDR3 is TGTGCCAGCAGCCCCGGGGGACCCCCCAATCAGCCCCAGCATTTT. Its translation: CASSPGGPPNQPQHF. The variable domain in full, with the rest retrieved from reference TRBV14 and TRBJ1-5, is EAGVTQFPSHSVIEKGQTVTLRCDPISGHDNLYWYRRVMGKEIKFLLHFVKESKQDESGMPNNRFLAERTGGTYSTLKVQPAELEDSGVYFCASSPGGPPNQPQHFGDGTRLSIL.

The chain recombines TRBV19 with TRBJ2-2; possible D gene TRBD1, 5 bases. CDR1 LNHDA and CDR2 SQIVND come from the germline V gene (reference sequence). V lost 5 bases to trimming and J lost 7 bases, with 11 bases between them. This CDR3 spans 13 amino acids. This CDR3 is CASSLRVNGELFF. CDR3 nucleotide sequence: TGTGCCAGTAGTCTCAGGGTAAACGGGGAGCTGTTTTTT.

The gene calls are TRBV5-1 and TRBJ1-5; D is undetermined. Trimming cost V 0 bases and J 2 bases, with 9 bases left between them. CDR1 is SGHRS and CDR2 is YFSETQ in the germline V gene. This CDR3 has 15 residues. The CDR3 sequence: CASSLGVQGNQPQHF. Written as DNA, the CDR3 is TGCGCCAGCAGCTTGGGAGTTCAGGGCAATCAGCCCCAGCATTTT.

The chain carries TRBV9 and TRBJ2-6; D is possibly TRBD2 (5 bases). Germline CDR1 and CDR2: SGDLS and YYNGEE. The length of the CDR3 is 16 residues. Trimming took off 0 bases at V and 4 bases at J, with 11 bases between the two ends. The CDR3 protein is CASSVAPGVGANVLTF. The CDR3, as DNA: TGTGCCAGCAGCGTAGCTCCCGGGGTCGGGGCCAACGTCCTGACTTTC.

This chain connects TRBV19 to TRBJ1-2; 8 positions match TRBD1. The V segment lost 6 bases and the J segment 4 bases; nucleotides outside the gene matches: 4. CDR3 size: 13 residues. Germline CDR1 and CDR2: LNHDA and SQIVND (reference sequence). This CDR3 reads CASRDTGGYGYTF. CDR3 in DNA: TGTGCCAGTAGAGACACAGGGGGCTATGGCTACACCTTC.

This clone was counted many times. One junction end disagrees with the germline gene, perhaps due to a read error. J is TRBJ2-1 and V is TRBV6-6, with TRBD2 matching 11 bases. Germline CDR1 reads MNHNY; CDR2 reads SVGAGI (reference sequence). The CDR3 is made up of 13 amino acids. The chain's CDR3 is CASSGLAGGQHFF. Written as DNA, the CDR3 is TGTGCCAGTTCGGGCCTAGCGGGGGGCCAGCACTTCTTC.

This clone appeared once. The V gene is TRBV7-9, the J gene TRBJ2-7, with TRBD1 identical over 10 bases. This CDR3 is built from 13 residues. Germline V gene sequence: CDR1 SEHNR, CDR2 FQNEAQ (reference sequence). V lost 5 bases to trimming and J lost 7 bases; unmatched junction nucleotides: 5. In DNA form, the CDR3 reads TGTGCCAGCAGCACGGACAGGGGGGGAGAGCAGTACTTC. Its protein product is CASSTDRGGEQYF.

The chain combines TRBV10-1 with TRBJ2-3; 7 bases fit TRBD1. This CDR3 is built from 12 residues. V shed 5 bases, J shed 8 bases, and the junction held 4 bases outside the gene matches. Germline V gene data show CDR1 as WNHNN and CDR2 as SYGVQD (reference sequence). In DNA form, the CDR3 reads TGCGCCAGCAGTCCGCAGGGGGTTACGCAGTATTTT. This translates into CASSPQGVTQYF.

This chain joins TRBV2 and TRBJ2-1, with 9 bases lining up with TRBD1. Germline-derived CDR1 and CDR2 are SNHLY and FYNNEI. V lost 8 bases to trimming and J lost 6 bases; unmatched junction nucleotides: 17. This CDR3 has 17 residues. CDR3 sequence (DNA): TGTGCCAGCTCAATGCGGAGCGGGACAGGGAACTTCAATGAGCAGTTCTTC. This encodes CASSMRSGTGNFNEQFF.